Listed here is a single T cell receptor (beta chain). The antigen is undetermined. Sequencing was performed with immunoSEQ multiplex PCR; in TCRdb, only in-frame clones are kept and a portion is missing. Seen here are around 140,000 clones, about 70% observed once, and the top ten hold around 4.9%. The CDR3 totals 11 residues. V gave up 6 bases and J gave up 6 bases, with 7 bases separating them. From germline, CDR1 is MNHEY and CDR2 SMNVEV (reference sequence). The source of the sample is a study of cytotoxic CD8 clonotypes in ibrutinib-treated CLL. Study-wide results and limits: Clonality increased at ibrutinib response, then returned toward baseline at progression. Public clonotypes showed up rarely, and on treatment they shrank or held steady.

The input for sequencing was PBMCs, taken after 24 months of ibrutinib treatment. The chain is built from TRBV27 and TRBJ2-3; the D is unclear. This clonotype originated in a human donor with chronic lymphocytic leukemia. Written as DNA, the CDR3 is TGTGCCAGCAGCGGGTGGGATACGCAGTATTTT. Its protein is CASSGWDTQYF.